This is a list of T cell receptor beta chains from one sample in a study of shared clonotypes between healthy human individuals. Produced via immunoSEQ multiplex PCR; TCRdb's table is partial and in-frame only. The table includes some 2,400,000 clones, around 95% detected once. The sample comprised naive CD4+ T cells sorted from blood. The source is a man between 18 and 29 years old in good health. CDR3s include the opening cysteine and the closing phenylalanine or tryptophan. The D gene is left open where the match is weak. Clone size is stated in some rows and not others, as once, few, many or a class when expanded.

v_gene	j_gene	abundance	d_gene	CDR3aa	CDR3nt
TRBV28	TRBJ1-6	NA	NA	CALQGENNSPLHF	TGTGCCTTACAGGGAGAAAATAATTCACCCCTCCACTTT
TRBV9	TRBJ2-1	NA	TRBD2	CASSVVAAGGYNEQFF	TGTGCCAGCAGCGTAGTGGCAGCGGGAGGATACAATGAGCAGTTCTTC
TRBV9	TRBJ2-1	once	NA	CASSVERGEQFF	TGTGCCAGCAGCGTAGAAAGGGGTGAGCAGTTCTTC
TRBV30	TRBJ2-1	NA	TRBD2	CAWSVQRTSGSRNEQFF	TGTGCCTGGAGTGTACAACGGACTAGCGGGAGTCGGAATGAGCAGTTCTTC
TRBV7-9	TRBJ2-1	once	NA	CASSLATAGWFF	TGTGCCAGCAGCTTAGCAACGGCTGGATGGTTCTTC
TRBV6-1	TRBJ2-1	NA	NA	CASSELVNEQFF	TGTGCCAGCAGTGAACTAGTCAATGAGCAGTTCTTC
TRBV28	TRBJ1-5	NA	TRBD1	CASSPGTGGNQPQHF	TGTGCCAGCAGCCCGGGGACAGGGGGAAATCAGCCCCAGCATTTT
TRBV7-2	TRBJ1-3	once	NA	CASSLQPAGNTIYF	TGTGCCAGCAGCCTCCAACCCGCTGGAAACACCATATATTTT
TRBV11-3	TRBJ2-6	once	NA	CASSLGGISSGANVLTF	TGTGCCAGCAGCTTGGGGGGAATTAGCTCTGGGGCCAACGTCCTGACTTTC
TRBV10-1	TRBJ2-3	once	NA	CASSDPRGQGTDTQYF	TGCGCCAGCAGTGACCCCAGGGGTCAAGGCACAGATACGCAGTATTTT
TRBV5-1	TRBJ2-2	NA	NA	CASSLGRLVEGTGELFF	TGCGCCAGCAGCTTGGGCCGACTAGTTGAAGGCACCGGGGAGCTGTTTTTT
TRBV5-4	TRBJ2-7	NA	TRBD1	CASSGLTGDGRGEQYF	TGTGCCAGCAGCGGGCTGACAGGGGATGGTCGGGGGGAGCAGTACTTC
TRBV2	TRBJ1-3	once	NA	CASNLGGNTIYF	TGTGCCAGCAACCTCGGGGGAAACACCATATATTTT
TRBV15	TRBJ1-6	NA	TRBD1	CATSRTTGTGSPLHF	TGTGCCACCAGCAGAACGACAGGGACAGGTTCACCCCTCCACTTT